Shown below are 16 T cell receptor beta chains from a single sample sequenced in a study of T cell responses to AZD1222 COVID-19 vaccine. Libraries were prepared by immunoSEQ multiplex PCR; TCRdb keeps only in-frame clonotypes and omits some of them. Among 70,000 to 95,000 clones, 85% to 95% were seen once, and the ten largest hold around 8%. The sequencing here drew on peripheral blood, taken 28 days after the second AZD1222 dose. These receptors originate from an adult who received the AZD1222 COVID-19 vaccine.

The V call is TRBV9, the J call TRBJ2-5; 8 positions agree with TRBD2. Trimming at V came to 3 bases and at J to 2 bases, leaving 6 bases not matched to a gene. Germline CDR1 SGDLS, CDR2 YYNGEE. The CDR3 length is 15 residues. The CDR3 DNA is TGTGCCAGCAGCGATAGCGGGATGAAGCAAGAGACCCAGTACTTC. Amino acid sequence: CASSDSGMKQETQYF.

The chain employs TRBV5-1 and TRBJ1-1; possible D gene TRBD1, 5 bases. V shed 4 bases and J shed 4 bases, with 14 bases lying between them. The germline gives CDR1 SGHRS, CDR2 YFSETQ. The length of the CDR3 is 14 residues. DNA for the CDR3: TGCGCCAGCAGCGGGGGACTCCAAGGCACTGAAGCTTTCTTT. Protein product: CASSGGLQGTEAFF. Variable domain in full (rest from reference TRBV5-1 and TRBJ1-1): KAGVTQTPRYLIKTRGQQVTLSCSPISGHRSVSWYQQTPGQGLQFLFEYFSETQRNKGNFPGRFSGRQFSNSRSEMNVSTLELGDSALYLCASSGGLQGTEAFFGQGTRLTVV.

This chain links TRBV6-6 with TRBJ1-3; D is ambiguous. With 2 bases removed from V and 0 bases from J, the gap between germline ends came to 8 bases. This CDR3 is built from 15 residues. Germline V gene sequence: CDR1 MNHNY, CDR2 SVGAGI (reference sequence). In nucleotides, the CDR3 is TGTGCCAGCAGTTACCGGGCGAGCTCTGGAAACACCATATATTTT. This encodes CASSYRASSGNTIYF.

This chain joins TRBV5-1 and TRBJ2-1; TRBD2 matches at 12 bases. This CDR3 has 17 residues. Germline V gene data show CDR1 as SGHRS and CDR2 as YFSETQ. With 4 bases clipped from V and 5 bases from J, the junction kept 10 bases outside the gene matches. In DNA, the CDR3 is TGCGCCAGCAGCCTTACCCTAGCGGGAGGGTTCAACAATGAGCAGTTCTTC. Translated, it gives CASSLTLAGGFNNEQFF.

This chain joins TRBV10-3 and TRBJ2-7; 12 bases are shared with TRBD2. Trimming at V came to 5 bases and at J to 6 bases, leaving 14 bases not matched to a gene. Germline CDR1 reads ENHRY; CDR2 reads SYGVKD. This CDR3 comprises 17 residues. CDR3 coding DNA: TGTGCCATCAGTAACCCCCCTAGCGGGAGGGCAAGGGGCGAGCAGTACTTC. This sequence encodes CAISNPPSGRARGEQYF.

V gene TRBV20-1 combines with J gene TRBJ2-7; TRBD1 aligns across 7 bases. The V gene's germline CDR1 is DFQATT and CDR2 SNEGSKA (reference sequence). The CDR3 is 15 amino acids. V trimming: 3 bases; J trimming: 3 bases; junction bases outside the gene matches: 11. The CDR3 region is CSASSSRDSIYEQYF. In DNA form, the CDR3 reads TGCAGTGCTAGTTCGAGCCGGGACAGCATCTACGAGCAGTACTTC.

V is TRBV14 and J is TRBJ2-1; tentative D call: TRBD2 (5 bases). This CDR3 region has 14 residues. The germline V gene encodes CDR1 SGHDN and CDR2 FVKESK. The V end was cut by 4 bases, the J end by 10 bases, with 17 bases between. CDR3 coding DNA: TGTGCCAGCAGCCCAAGCGGATTGCAACAAGAGCAGTTCTTC. It encodes CASSPSGLQQEQFF.

In its sample, this clone was seen a few times. The chain has TRBV7-8 and TRBJ1-2; D gene uncertain. This CDR3 region has 13 residues. In germline, CDR1 is SGHVS, CDR2 FQNEAQ. Trimming took 5 bases from V and 4 from J, leaving 11 bases between them. The chain's CDR3 is CASSQARPYGYTF. For the CDR3, the DNA is TGTGCCAGCAGCCAAGCCAGGCCCTATGGCTACACCTTC.

The rearrangement links TRBV7-6 to TRBJ1-2; 7 nucleotides match TRBD1. The length of the CDR3 is 14 residues. Germline trimming cut 2 bases from V and 7 bases from J; bases unmatched to any gene: 7. Germline V gene data show CDR1 as SGHVS and CDR2 as FNYEAQ. CDR3 sequence: CASSLRQGDGGYTF. The CDR3 nucleotides are TGTGCCAGCAGCTTAAGGCAGGGGGATGGTGGCTACACCTTC.

The chain is built from TRBV5-8 and TRBJ2-5; 8 bases agree with TRBD1. The CDR3 covers 14 residues. The trim removed 4 bases at V and 7 bases at J, leaving 9 bases unmatched. Germline lookup yields CDR1 SGHTS and CDR2 YDEGEE. The CDR3 coding sequence is TGTGCCAGCAGCCTGTTGGGACAGGTACCGACCCAGTACTTC. Translation: CASSLLGQVPTQYF.

The chain employs TRBV7-3 and TRBJ2-1; 16 bases agree with TRBD2. V lost 1 base and J lost 6; bases outside the gene matches: 6. The CDR3 length is 18 residues. The germline V gene has CDR1 SGHTA and CDR2 FQGTGA. CDR3 sequence (DNA): TGTGCCAGCAGCTTAAGTGCCGGGACTAGCGGGAGGGGCAATGAGCAGTTCTTC. This gives the protein CASSLSAGTSGRGNEQFF.

The chain recombines TRBV7-9 with TRBJ1-1; D perhaps matches TRBD1 (5 bases). The germline gives CDR1 SEHNR, CDR2 FQNEAQ (reference sequence). V shed 5 bases and J shed 12 bases, with 25 bases lying between them. This CDR3 is 15 amino acids long. DNA of the CDR3: TGTGCCAGCAGCCCCGAGGGGTTTGGGGGAGTAGATTCTTTCTTT. Translated, it gives CASSPEGFGGVDSFF.

The V gene is TRBV7-6, the J gene TRBJ2-7; possibly TRBD2 for D (6 bases). CDR1 is SGHVS, CDR2 FNYEAQ, per germline. The V end was cut by 5 bases, the J end by 3 bases, with 20 bases between. The CDR3 loop spans 16 amino acids. For the CDR3, the DNA is TGTGCCAGCAGCCCCGAGGCATCCAGCGGGTTCTACGAGCAGTACTTC. Protein sequence: CASSPEASSGFYEQYF.

The chain uses TRBV9 and TRBJ2-1; D unresolved. This CDR3 comprises 13 residues. CDR1 is SGDLS and CDR2 is YYNGEE in the germline V gene. The V end lost 4 bases, the J end lost 5 bases, and 10 bases lay between the germline ends. CDR3 sequence reads: CASSQRPHNEQFF. The CDR3 nucleotides read TGTGCCAGCAGCCAACGGCCACACAATGAGCAGTTCTTC.

This clone was found once. The gene calls are TRBV10-3 and TRBJ1-1; possibly TRBD1 for D (6 bases). The germline V and J ends were trimmed by 2 bases and 5 bases, with 12 bases remaining between them. The CDR3 covers 14 residues. Germline-derived CDR1 and CDR2 are ENHRY and SYGVKD. CDR3 sequence: CAISEATGLTEAFF. The CDR3 DNA is TGTGCCATCAGTGAGGCTACAGGGTTGACTGAAGCTTTCTTT.

The genes are TRBV7-9 and TRBJ1-1; D gene uncertain. The CDR3 is 14 residues long. Germline CDR1 SEHNR, CDR2 FQNEAQ (reference sequence). Trimming took off 0 bases at V and 7 bases at J, with 12 bases between the two ends. In DNA form, the CDR3 reads TGTGCCAGCAGCTTAGCGCATCCCACAGATGAAGCTTTCTTT. Its protein product is CASSLAHPTDEAFF.